There are many counts of the clone carrying this TCR beta chain. Its specificity is unknown. The CDR3 is 14 amino acids. V was clipped by 7 bases and J by 1 base; unmatched bases: 1. Isolation of naive CD8 T cells was achieved by sorting on a CD8+CD4-CCR7+CD45RA+ phenotype. The data were taken from a study of molecular identifiers for immune sequencing clone quantification. Broader study findings: Spiked-in Jurkat TCR RNA corresponding to one cell was reported as detectable against 970,000 or so naive cells.

Library preparation followed earlier protocols using designated TCR primers. TCRdb passed the PCR reads through MiXCR, listing each CDR3 protein once. The table has about 60,000 distinct CDR3 sequences, under 20% seen once. The rearrangement uses TRBV12-3 or TRBV12-4 and TRBJ2-2; the match to TRBD2 covers 9 bases. The sample was naive CD8+ T cells from blood, with Jurkat cell RNA spiked in. The subset denotes: FACS-sorted CD8+CD4-CCR7+CD45RA+ naive T cells. The clonotype comes from a human donor in good health. Some libraries in this study had Jurkat cell RNA spiked in. CDR3 residues: CASTAGGNTGELFF. In DNA, the CDR3 is TGTGCCAGCACAGCGGGAGGGAACACCGGGGAGCTGTTTTTT.